The next 15 T cell receptor beta chains were all read from a single sample in a study of response to subunit inactivated influenza vaccine. TCRdb passed the RT-PCR reads through MiXCR, listing each CDR3 protein once. The table records about 530,000 distinct CDR3 sequences, approximately 10% of them present only once. The sample was PBMCs from blood, taken on the day of vaccination. These receptors came from a man aged 45-65 years who received an inactivated influenza vaccine.

The rearrangement links TRBV12-3 or TRBV12-4 to TRBJ1-2, with D possibly being TRBD1 (5 bases). The CDR3 contains 15 residues. V was shortened by 5 bases and J by 5 bases, with 18 bases between the two germline ends. The CDR3 coding sequence is TGTGCCAGCAGTCCCCCCAGGGAAAATGGGTATGGCTACACCTTC. Residues: CASSPPRENGYGYTF.

This clonotype was seen many times. The chain's CDR3 is CAIRGTGSNEQFF. CDR3 sequence (DNA): TGTGCCATCAGGGGCACAGGGTCCAATGAGCAGTTCTTC. V is TRBV10-3 and J is TRBJ2-1; a possible D gene is TRBD1 (6 bases). Germline V gene sequence: CDR1 ENHRY, CDR2 SYGVKD. V was cut by 6 bases and J by 6 bases, with 12 bases left in between. There are 13 residues in the CDR3.

This clonotype was seen many times. The chain joins TRBV20-1 to TRBJ1-6; 9 positions match TRBD1. The ends lost 0 bases at V and 10 bases at J; junction bases unmatched: 7. CDR1 is DFQATT and CDR2 is SNEGSKA in the germline V gene (reference sequence). The CDR3 is 15 amino acids. As DNA, the CDR3 is TGCAGTGCTAGAGACATGGACAGGGGAGTCTCACCCCTCCACTTT. Translated: CSARDMDRGVSPLHF.

This chain connects TRBV25-1 to TRBJ1-2, with TRBD1 matching over 7 bases. Unmatched junction bases numbered 4, after V lost 3 bases and J lost 6 bases. The CDR3 has 13 residues. CDR1 and CDR2 from the germline V gene are MGHDK and SYGVNS. CDR3 sequence reads: CASSETGTDGYTF. The DNA for the CDR3 is TGTGCCAGCAGTGAGACAGGGACAGATGGCTACACCTTC.

Concerning this clonotype: Compared with germline, one end of the junction differs, possibly owing to a read error. V and J are TRBV27 and TRBJ2-2; no clear D gene. The CDR3 covers 16 residues. CDR1 and CDR2 from the germline V gene are MNHEY and SMNVEV (reference sequence). DNA for the CDR3: TGTGCCAGCAGTTTATTCGGGCAGGCGAAAACCGGGGAGCTGTTTTTT. It translates to CASSLFGQAKTGELFF.

Only a few counts were recorded for this clonotype. V is TRBV20-1 and J is TRBJ2-2; D may be TRBD1 or TRBD2 (5 bases each). Germline CDR1 is DFQATT and CDR2 is SNEGSKA (reference sequence). The V end was cut by 5 bases, the J end by 1 base, with 14 bases between. The CDR3 covers 15 residues. The CDR3 reads CSAPDPRGNTGELFF. CDR3 nucleotides: TGCAGTGCTCCTGACCCGAGGGGGAACACCGGGGAGCTGTTTTTT.

The chain couples TRBV20-1 to TRBJ1-2, with a possible D match to TRBD1 (6 bases). The V end lost 2 bases, the J end lost 1 base, and 14 bases lay between the germline ends. CDR3 length: 15 residues. Germline CDR1 is DFQATT and CDR2 is SNEGSKA (reference sequence). The CDR3 sequence is CSARFQGPGNYGYTF. As DNA, the CDR3 is TGCAGTGCTAGATTCCAGGGGCCGGGTAACTATGGCTACACCTTC.

J is TRBJ2-7 and V is TRBV12-3 or TRBV12-4; D perhaps matches TRBD2 (5 bases). Trimming shortened V by 3 bases and J by 6 bases, and 9 bases separated the two germline ends. There are 12 residues in the CDR3. CDR3 sequence reads: CASSFGDPEQYF. The CDR3 coding sequence is TGTGCCAGCAGTTTCGGGGATCCCGAGCAGTACTTC.

This clonotype was counted between two and nine times. The CDR3 reads CASSPGGAGGLGNYGYTF. The DNA for the CDR3 is TGTGCCAGCAGTCCTGGTGGGGCAGGGGGCTTAGGGAACTATGGCTACACCTTC. The chain combines TRBV11-2 with TRBJ1-2, with 8 bases matching TRBD1. J was trimmed by 2 bases and V by 6 bases; bases with no gene match: 17. The length of the CDR3 is 18 residues. CDR1 and CDR2 from the germline V gene are SGHAT and FQNNGV.

The table lists this clonotype with a few counts. The chain has TRBV5-5 and TRBJ2-7; TRBD1 aligns across 8 bases. The V gene's germline CDR1 is SGHKS and CDR2 YYEKEE (reference sequence). The V segment lost 6 bases and the J segment 0 bases; nucleotides outside the gene matches: 2. This CDR3 spans 13 amino acids. Here the CDR3 DNA reads TGTGCCAGCACGGGGACAGGCTCCTACGAGCAGTACTTC. This sequence encodes CASTGTGSYEQYF.

The chain has TRBV20-1 and TRBJ2-7, with TRBD2 matching 11 bases. Germline V lookup: CDR1 DFQATT, CDR2 SNEGSKA (reference sequence). Losses at the gene ends were 4 bases for V and 4 bases for J; bases not matched to a gene: 6. The CDR3 runs to 14 residues. CDR3 sequence: CSAKTSGVKYEQYF. CDR3 bases: TGCAGTGCTAAGACTAGCGGGGTCAAGTACGAGCAGTACTTC.

This chain's CDR3 is CASSSRTSGKSSYNEQFF. The CDR3 DNA sequence: TGTGCCAGCAGCTCGCGGACTAGCGGGAAATCCTCCTACAATGAGCAGTTCTTC. The chain links TRBV7-6 to TRBJ2-1; 12 bases are a match to TRBD2. CDR3 length equals 18 residues. Losses at the gene ends were 4 bases for V and 0 bases for J; bases not matched to a gene: 7. The germline gives CDR1 SGHVS, CDR2 FNYEAQ.

This clonotype came up a few times. V is TRBV7-2 and J is TRBJ2-3, with TRBD2 identical over 13 bases. Germline CDR1 SGHTA, CDR2 FQGNSA. V was clipped by 4 bases and J by 6 bases; unmatched bases: 10. The CDR3 spans 17 residues. The CDR3 reads CASSSGLAGALRDTQYF. The CDR3, as DNA: TGTGCCAGCAGCTCCGGACTAGCGGGGGCCTTGAGGGATACGCAGTATTTT.

This clonotype was found a few times. This chain links TRBV5-5 with TRBJ2-7, with 10 nucleotides matching TRBD1. Germline V gives CDR1 SGHKS, CDR2 YYEKEE (reference sequence). V dropped 2 bases and J dropped 4; count of bases not matched to a gene: 6. This CDR3 region has 15 residues. The DNA of the CDR3 is TGTGCCAGCAGCTTTATCGGGACAGGGGTTTACGAGCAGTACTTC. This codes for CASSFIGTGVYEQYF. The entire variable domain, with the rest obtained from reference TRBV5-5 and TRBJ2-7, is as follows: DAGVTQSPTHLIKTRGQQVTLRCSPISGHKSVSWYQQVLGQGPQFIFQYYEKEERGRGNFPDRFSARQFPNYSSELNVNALLLGDSALYLCASSFIGTGVYEQYFGPGTRLTVT.

This clonotype was picked up a small number of times. V gene TRBV10-2 combines with J gene TRBJ2-7; TRBD1 matches at 9 bases. Trimming at V came to 2 bases and at J to 8 bases, leaving 10 bases not matched to a gene. The germline gives CDR1 WSHSY, CDR2 SAAADI. This CDR3 spans 15 amino acids. The CDR3 loop reads CASSEHGTGNWKQYF. The DNA for the CDR3 is TGCGCCAGCAGTGAGCACGGGACAGGGAATTGGAAGCAGTACTTC.